What follows are 27 T cell receptor beta chains derived from one specimen sequenced in a study of blood T cell repertoires in COVID-19. Generated by immunoSEQ multiplex PCR, the TCRdb table keeps only in-frame clones and is missing some. The sample lists 290,000 or so clones; 80% to 85% were seen once. Sequenced input: PBMCs or T cells enriched from blood (not recorded which). These receptor sequences come from a man between 35 and 55 years old who had been exposed to COVID-19.

This sequence joins TRBV19 and TRBJ1-5; TRBD1 matches at 7 bases. Trimming removed 7 bases from V and 0 bases from J; junction bases left unmatched: 6. The CDR3 loop spans 15 amino acids. Germline loops: CDR1 LNHDA, CDR2 SQIVND (reference sequence). CDR3 bases: TGTGCCAGTATTAGGGGGCCGTATAGCAATCAGCCCCAGCATTTT. Translating gives CASIRGPYSNQPQHF.

This clone was seen only a few times. The chain links TRBV5-5 to TRBJ2-7; TRBD1 matches 9 bases. The CDR3 is 14 amino acids. Per germline, CDR1 SGHKS and CDR2 YYEKEE (reference sequence). V lost 4 bases to trimming and J lost 3 bases; unmatched junction nucleotides: 5. The CDR3, as DNA: TGTGCCAGCAGCCCCGGGACAGGGTTCTACGAGCAGTACTTC. Translation: CASSPGTGFYEQYF.

The chain links TRBV5-1 to TRBJ2-1; D possibly corresponds to TRBD1 (5 bases). In germline, CDR1 is SGHRS, CDR2 YFSETQ. V lost 4 bases to trimming and J lost 7 bases, with 15 bases between them. This CDR3 has 14 amino acids. CDR3 amino acids: CASSPAGRGNEQFF. The CDR3 DNA follows: TGCGCCAGCAGCCCCGCAGGTAGGGGTAATGAGCAGTTCTTC.

V gene TRBV3-1 (or the pseudogene TRBV3-2) combines with J gene TRBJ1-3; D possibly corresponds to TRBD1 (5 bases). Germline V gene lookup returns CDR1 LGHDT and CDR2 YNNKEL (reference sequence). There are 14 residues in the CDR3. V dropped 3 bases and J dropped 4 bases, with 10 bases sitting between them. The DNA of the CDR3 is TGTGCCAGCAGCCAGGCAGGGCAAGGAAACACCATATATTTT. Translating it yields CASSQAGQGNTIYF.

This chain connects TRBV7-2 to TRBJ1-5; 7 bases map to TRBD1. Trimming took 1 base from V and 7 from J; bases not matched to a gene: 4. This CDR3 has 14 residues. CDR1 and CDR2 (germline): SGHTA, FQGNSA. In DNA form, the CDR3 reads TGTGCCAGCAGCTTAGTCTCACAGGGGCAGCCCCAGCATTTT. Protein product: CASSLVSQGQPQHF.

V gene TRBV12-3 or TRBV12-4 combines with J gene TRBJ2-7; no clear D gene. This CDR3 comprises 12 residues. Trimming removed 6 bases at V and 6 bases at J, with 12 bases between. CDR3 in amino acids: CASSHSIGEQYF. The CDR3 DNA reads as TGTGCCAGCAGCCATTCTATCGGCGAGCAGTACTTC.

The gene calls are TRBV11-3 and TRBJ2-2, with D maybe TRBD1 (7 bases). The CDR3 has 15 amino acids. In germline, CDR1 is SGHNT, CDR2 YENEEA. V shed 5 bases and J shed 9 bases, with 19 bases lying between them. CDR3 coding DNA: TGTGCCAGCAGCCCCGGGGGACAGACCCACCGGGAGCTGTTTTTT. Protein sequence: CASSPGGQTHRELFF.

This chain connects TRBV5-4 to TRBJ2-1; TRBD2 aligns across 7 bases. The CDR3 runs to 15 residues. J gave up 9 bases and V 4 bases, and 13 bases lay outside the gene matches. Germline CDR1 and CDR2: SGHNT and YYREEE (reference sequence). The DNA for the CDR3 is TGTGCCAGCAGCCCACTGAGCGGGACTGTTGGTGAGCAGTTCTTC. Encoded protein: CASSPLSGTVGEQFF. Drawing the rest from reference TRBV5-4 and TRBJ2-1, the complete variable domain is ETGVTQSPTHLIKTRGQQVTLRCSSQSGHNTVSWYQQALGQGPQFIFQYYREEENGRGNFPPRFSGLQFPNYSSELNVNALELDDSALYLCASSPLSGTVGEQFFGPGTRLTVL.

The J gene is TRBJ1-3, the V gene TRBV6-1, with D uncertain. The V end lost 3 bases, the J end lost 4 bases, and 7 bases lay between the germline ends. Germline-derived CDR1 and CDR2 are MNHNS and SASEGT. This CDR3 is 13 amino acids long. In DNA form, the CDR3 reads TGTGCCAGCAGTGACGAGGCCGGAAACACCATATATTTT. Protein: CASSDEAGNTIYF.

The chain joins TRBV6-1 to TRBJ1-2; 10 bases match TRBD1. Losses at the gene ends were 4 bases for V and 8 bases for J; bases not matched to a gene: 13. The CDR3 is 16 residues long. Germline CDR1 is MNHNS and CDR2 is SASEGT. CDR3 sequence: CASSVHRDRGRGGYTF. CDR3 DNA sequence: TGTGCCAGCAGTGTTCACCGGGACAGGGGAAGAGGCGGCTACACCTTC.

J is TRBJ1-1 and V is TRBV9; no reliable D call. The ends were cut back, 0 bases at V and 5 bases at J, with 17 bases in the middle. The CDR3 spans 16 residues. Germline values: CDR1 SGDLS, CDR2 YYNGEE. The CDR3 DNA is TGTGCCAGCAGCGTAGCTACCGGAGGGCAAGGGACTGAAGCTTTCTTT. This sequence encodes CASSVATGGQGTEAFF.

The J gene is TRBJ2-3, the V gene TRBV9; 7 bases agree with TRBD1. This CDR3 comprises 16 residues. V was pared by 3 bases and J by 2 bases, with 9 bases of the junction left unmatched. Per the germline V gene, CDR1 is SGDLS and CDR2 is YYNGEE. The CDR3 loop is CASSERTGQFTDTQYF. In nucleotides, the CDR3 is TGTGCCAGCAGCGAGCGGACAGGACAATTCACAGATACGCAGTATTTT.

This clone was seen more than once but under ten times. This chain uses TRBV10-2 with TRBJ1-1; D unclear. V was pared by 2 bases and J by 1 base, with 11 bases between. From germline, CDR1 is WSHSY and CDR2 SAAADI. The CDR3 has 15 residues. CDR3 residues: CASSEPRDGNTEAFF. In DNA, the CDR3 is TGCGCCAGCAGTGAGCCTCGGGATGGGAACACTGAAGCTTTCTTT.

The genes are TRBV6-5 and TRBJ1-2; D might be TRBD1 (6 bases). CDR1 MNHEY and CDR2 SVGAGI come from the germline V gene. CDR3 length equals 15 residues. V lost 5 bases to trimming and J lost 0 bases, with 13 bases between them. CDR3 in amino acids: CASSQTGFPNYGYTF. CDR3 bases: TGTGCCAGCAGTCAAACAGGGTTTCCTAACTATGGCTACACCTTC.

The chain uses TRBV14 and TRBJ2-5; D possibly corresponds to TRBD2 (6 bases). The germline V and J ends were trimmed by 5 bases and 1 base, with 8 bases remaining between them. Germline V gives CDR1 SGHDN, CDR2 FVKESK. The CDR3 runs to 13 residues. The CDR3 spells CASSWDFQETQYF. CDR3 sequence (DNA): TGTGCCAGCAGCTGGGACTTCCAAGAGACCCAGTACTTC. The complete variable domain, with remaining parts taken from reference TRBV14 and TRBJ2-5, reads EAGVTQFPSHSVIEKGQTVTLRCDPISGHDNLYWYRRVMGKEIKFLLHFVKESKQDESGMPNNRFLAERTGGTYSTLKVQPAELEDSGVYFCASSWDFQETQYFGPGTRLLVL.

The rearrangement links TRBV15 to TRBJ2-1; 12 nucleotides line up with TRBD2. Germline V gene lookup returns CDR1 LNHNV and CDR2 YYDKDF (reference sequence). CDR3 length: 19 amino acids. V was clipped by 6 bases and J by 4 bases; unmatched bases: 16. The CDR3 DNA reads as TGTGCCACCAGACTCCTGACTAGCGGGAGTCTTGCGAGATACAATGAGCAGTTCTTC. Translation: CATRLLTSGSLARYNEQFF.

The chain couples TRBV18 to TRBJ2-7, with 15 bases fitting TRBD2. The germline gives CDR1 KGHSH, CDR2 LQKENI. The V gene end was trimmed by 1 base and the J gene end by 2 bases; junction bases not matched to a gene: 3. This CDR3 comprises 17 residues. Written as DNA, the CDR3 is TGTGCCAGCTCACCACACGGACTAGCGGGAGGGCCCTACGAGCAGTACTTC. It yields the protein CASSPHGLAGGPYEQYF.

The CDR3 loop reads CASRGQALTNQPQHF. Here the CDR3 DNA reads TGTGCCAGCAGGGGACAGGCGCTCACAAATCAGCCCCAGCATTTT. The V call is TRBV6-5, the J call TRBJ1-5; 8 bases fit TRBD1. J was trimmed by 4 bases and V by 6 bases; bases with no gene match: 8. Germline V CDR1 and CDR2: MNHEY, SVGAGI. The CDR3 runs 15 residues.

This chain connects TRBV7-8 to TRBJ2-1; 13 bases line up with TRBD2. Germline V gene sequence: CDR1 SGHVS, CDR2 FQNEAQ. The V gene end was trimmed by 5 bases and the J gene end by 6 bases; junction bases not matched to a gene: 10. The CDR3 length is 17 residues. The DNA of the CDR3 is TGTGCCAGCAGCCCAATACTTACTAGCGGGAGGGCCAATGAGCAGTTCTTC. Translating gives CASSPILTSGRANEQFF.

The gene calls are TRBV30 and TRBJ2-3, with 7 bases that match TRBD1. V was clipped by 0 bases and J by 2 bases; unmatched bases: 5. The CDR3 extends over 15 amino acids. The germline V gene encodes CDR1 GTSNPN and CDR2 SVGIG (reference sequence). The CDR3 sequence is CAWSVGTVNTDTQYF. The DNA for the CDR3 is TGTGCCTGGAGTGTGGGGACAGTCAACACAGATACGCAGTATTTT.

The rearrangement uses TRBV27 and TRBJ1-1; 8 bases match TRBD1. CDR1 is MNHEY and CDR2 is SMNVEV in the germline V gene (reference sequence). This CDR3 comprises 15 residues. V gave up 6 bases and J gave up 5 bases; unmatched junction bases: 11. The CDR3 reads CASSLNQGAGTEAFF. The CDR3 DNA reads TGTGCCAGCAGCTTAAATCAGGGGGCGGGGACTGAAGCTTTCTTT.

This clone was seen only a few times. The chain links TRBV19 to TRBJ1-5; possibly TRBD1 for D (6 bases). In germline, CDR1 is LNHDA, CDR2 SQIVND (reference sequence). This CDR3 has 14 amino acids. V was pared by 8 bases and J by 4 bases, with 15 bases between. CDR3 region: CASGPGQINQPQHF. CDR3 DNA: TGTGCCAGTGGGCCGGGACAAATAAATCAGCCCCAGCATTTT.

The chain links TRBV5-1 to TRBJ2-1; the match to TRBD2 covers 13 bases. The CDR3 consists of 16 residues. The germline CDR1 and CDR2 sequences are SGHRS and YFSETQ. The V segment lost 0 bases and the J segment 6 bases; nucleotides outside the gene matches: 3. This CDR3 is CASSLDGTSGVNEQFF. The CDR3 nucleotides are TGCGCCAGCAGCTTGGACGGGACTAGCGGGGTCAATGAGCAGTTCTTC.

This clone showed up just a few times. The chain is built from TRBV6-6 and TRBJ2-7, with 9 bases that match TRBD1. This CDR3 comprises 13 residues. J gave up 6 bases and V 9 bases, and 9 bases lay outside the gene matches. CDR1 is MNHNY and CDR2 is SVGAGI in the germline V gene (reference sequence). CDR3 nucleotide sequence: TGTGCCAGTTGGGCGGACAGGGGTTTCGAGCAGTACTTC. Translating gives CASWADRGFEQYF.

The chain joins TRBV6-5 to TRBJ1-5; D may be TRBD1 (5 bases). With 5 bases removed from V and 7 bases from J, the gap between germline ends came to 12 bases. Germline CDR1 and CDR2: MNHEY and SVGAGI. The CDR3 has 13 amino acids. CDR3 DNA sequence: TGTGCCAGCAGTCCTTCACGGGGGCAGCCCCAGCATTTT. It translates to CASSPSRGQPQHF.

Only a few counts were recorded for this clone. The V and J genes are TRBV6-5 and TRBJ1-2, with 9 bases aligning to TRBD1. Germline V lookup: CDR1 MNHEY, CDR2 SVGAGI. V was clipped by 6 bases and J by 8 bases; unmatched bases: 13. The length of the CDR3 is 15 residues. The CDR3 coding sequence is TGTGCCAGCAGGCTACTTACAGGGGGCGCGGGAGGCTACACCTTC. Protein: CASRLLTGGAGGYTF.

This chain connects TRBV5-1 to TRBJ2-3; 9 bases map to TRBD2. CDR3 length: 15 residues. Germline lookup yields CDR1 SGHRS and CDR2 YFSETQ. Trimming cost V 4 bases and J 2 bases; bases outside gene matches: 5. CDR3 sequence: CASSPRGGLTDTQYF. In nucleotides, the CDR3 is TGCGCCAGCAGCCCGCGGGGGGGCCTCACAGATACGCAGTATTTT.